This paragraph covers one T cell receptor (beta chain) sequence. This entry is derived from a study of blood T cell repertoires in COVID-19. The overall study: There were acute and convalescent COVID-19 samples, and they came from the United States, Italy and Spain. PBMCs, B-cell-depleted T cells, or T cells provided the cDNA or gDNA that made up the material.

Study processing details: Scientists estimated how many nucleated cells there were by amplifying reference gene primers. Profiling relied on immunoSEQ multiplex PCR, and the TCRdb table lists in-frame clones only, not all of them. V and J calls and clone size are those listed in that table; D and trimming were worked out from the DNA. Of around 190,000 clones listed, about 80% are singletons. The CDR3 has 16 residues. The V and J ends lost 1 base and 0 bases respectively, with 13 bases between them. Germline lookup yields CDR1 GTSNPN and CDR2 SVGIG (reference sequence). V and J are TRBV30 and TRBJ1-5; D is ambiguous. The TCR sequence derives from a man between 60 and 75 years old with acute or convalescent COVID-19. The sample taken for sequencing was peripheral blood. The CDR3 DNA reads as TGTGCCTGGAGTGCCGGGTTACGGGGTAGCAATCAGCCCCAGCATTTT. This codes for CAWSAGLRGSNQPQHF.